These 10 T cell receptor beta chains originate from one sample sequenced in a study of T cells in Graves' hyperthyroidism and ophthalmopathy (dated by TCRdb to between 2017 and 2020). Library preparation was by multiplex PCR. The sample was run on an Illumina HiSeq 2000. TCR beta CDR3 regions were amplified from RNA transcripts. The first round of RT-PCR for the TCR CDR3 was performed with the HTBI primer set and the Qiagen OneStep RT-PCR kit. TCRdb took the public reads, trimmed them with fastp at Q25, ran MiXCR for clone calling and kept in-frame beta chains. Rows merge per CDR3 protein into single entries with the most common DNA and genes. The sample table contains 250,000 or so distinct CDR3 sequences; only one count was recorded for approximately 15% of them. The ten largest account for about 14% of the sample. Material for sequencing was blood. The receptor set was obtained from a woman aged 40 to 50 with Graves' hyperthyroidism that later progressed to Graves' ophthalmopathy.

This clonotype occurred a few times. This chain links TRBV7-2 with TRBJ2-3, with D perhaps TRBD2 (6 bases). Per the germline V gene, CDR1 is SGHTA and CDR2 is FQGNSA. The CDR3 contains 14 residues. Trimming shortened V by 3 bases and J by 3 bases, and 10 bases separated the two germline ends. The CDR3 here is CASSFGTDTDTQYF. The CDR3, as DNA: TGTGCCAGCAGCTTCGGGACTGATACAGATACGCAGTATTTT.

There are many counts of this clonotype. The DNA for the CDR3 is TGTGCCACCAGTGATGGGGGAAATGAGCAGTTCTTC. It yields the protein CATSDGGNEQFF. V usage is TRBV24-1 and J usage is TRBJ2-1; D is perhaps TRBD1 or TRBD2 (5 bases each). This CDR3 contains 12 residues. Trimming took 3 bases from V and 7 from J, leaving 6 bases between them. Germline CDR1 is KGHDR and CDR2 is SFDVKD.

This clonotype was found a few times. The J gene is TRBJ2-1, the V gene TRBV5-1, with TRBD1 as a possible D gene (6 bases). CDR1 and CDR2 from the germline V gene are SGHRS and YFSETQ. V lost 6 bases and J lost 7, with 17 bases in between. The CDR3 extends over 14 amino acids. CDR3 sequence: CASTLLFQGNEQFF. CDR3 bases: TGCGCCAGCACTCTCCTATTCCAGGGGAATGAGCAGTTCTTC. Variable domain in full (rest from reference TRBV5-1 and TRBJ2-1): KAGVTQTPRYLIKTRGQQVTLSCSPISGHRSVSWYQQTPGQGLQFLFEYFSETQRNKGNFPGRFSGRQFSNSRSEMNVSTLELGDSALYLCASTLLFQGNEQFFGPGTRLTVL.

V and J are TRBV6-1 and TRBJ2-1, with a weak D call TRBD2 (6 bases). This CDR3 contains 16 residues. Trimming took 7 bases from V and 0 from J, leaving 16 bases between them. Per germline, CDR1 MNHNS and CDR2 SASEGT. The CDR3 reads CASKSLAETSYNEQFF. For the CDR3, the DNA is TGTGCCAGCAAATCCTTAGCGGAGACCTCCTACAATGAGCAGTTCTTC.

This clonotype was detected ten times or more. The rearrangement uses TRBV3-1 and TRBJ2-1, with D maybe TRBD2 (6 bases). Germline lookup yields CDR1 LGHDT and CDR2 YNNKEL (reference sequence). The CDR3 totals 15 residues. V dropped 2 bases and J dropped 6 bases, with 14 bases sitting between them. CDR3 loop: CASSQWWTNFNEQFF. CDR3 DNA: TGTGCCAGCAGCCAATGGTGGACTAATTTCAATGAGCAGTTCTTC.

This clonotype was seen ten or more times. This rearrangement joins TRBV20-1 to TRBJ2-5; 11 nucleotides line up with TRBD2. Germline CDR1 reads DFQATT; CDR2 reads SNEGSKA (reference sequence). J was trimmed by 7 bases and V by 1 base; bases with no gene match: 11. The CDR3 runs to 16 residues. As DNA, the CDR3 is TGCAGTGCTAGAGTCGGGACTAGCGGACGGGGATGGACCCAGTACTTC. This encodes CSARVGTSGRGWTQYF.

The rearrangement joins TRBV12-3 or TRBV12-4 to TRBJ2-5; 14 positions match TRBD2. Germline trimming cut 6 bases from V and 5 bases from J; bases unmatched to any gene: 11. The CDR3 is 17 amino acids. CDR3 sequence reads: CASSPRWGLAGAETQYF. CDR3 bases: TGTGCCAGCAGCCCAAGGTGGGGACTAGCGGGAGCGGAGACCCAGTACTTC.

This clonotype has a count of ten or more. The gene calls are TRBV6-5 and TRBJ2-7; D possibly corresponds to TRBD2 (6 bases). Trimming took off 4 bases at V and 2 bases at J, with 18 bases between the two ends. The CDR3 is 16 amino acids. CDR1 and CDR2 from the germline V gene are MNHEY and SVGAGI. The CDR3 DNA follows: TGTGCCAGCAGTTCTCATAGCGGTAACGTTCCCTACGAGCAGTACTTC. Protein product: CASSSHSGNVPYEQYF.

This clonotype was seen many times. The chain uses TRBV12-3 or TRBV12-4 and TRBJ2-3; D uncertain. This CDR3 has 15 residues. V was clipped by 2 bases and J by 7 bases, with 16 bases between them. The CDR3 here is CASSLTDQLSYTQYF. CDR3 coding DNA: TGTGCCAGCAGTTTAACCGACCAACTATCCTATACGCAGTATTTT.

This clonotype was recorded many times. The chain recombines TRBV12-3 or TRBV12-4 with TRBJ2-3; D uncertain. The CDR3 totals 12 residues. V was clipped by 4 bases and J by 6 bases, with 8 bases between them. The CDR3, as DNA: TGTGCCAGCAGTTGGGTCCGGGATACGCAGTATTTT. This encodes CASSWVRDTQYF.